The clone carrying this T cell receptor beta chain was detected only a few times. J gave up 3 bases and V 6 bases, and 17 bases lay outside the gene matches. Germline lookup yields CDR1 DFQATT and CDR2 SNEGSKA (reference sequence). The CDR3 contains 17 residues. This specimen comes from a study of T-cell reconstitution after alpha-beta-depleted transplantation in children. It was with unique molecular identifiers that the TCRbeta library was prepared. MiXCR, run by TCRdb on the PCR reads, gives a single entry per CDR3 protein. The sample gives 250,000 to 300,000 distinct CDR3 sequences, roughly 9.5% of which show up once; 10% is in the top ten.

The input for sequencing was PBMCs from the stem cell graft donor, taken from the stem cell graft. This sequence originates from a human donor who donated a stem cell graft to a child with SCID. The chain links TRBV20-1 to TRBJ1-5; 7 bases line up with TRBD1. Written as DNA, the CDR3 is TGCAGTGCCAAAGAGTGGGGGACAGCCAGTCACAATCAGCCCCAGCATTTT. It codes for CSAKEWGTASHNQPQHF.